A single TCR beta chain is shown here with its context. CDR1 is SEHNR and CDR2 is FQNEAQ in the germline V gene (reference sequence). CDR3 length equals 13 residues. Trimming removed 3 bases from V and 6 bases from J, with 11 bases in between. Every sample yielded at least 6.5 million isolated PBMCs. This specimen comes from a study of blood T cells in healthy people across ages. Then a second PCR, running roughly 6 to 12 cycles, was carried out with a sample-barcoded 5' primer and a J-beta primer mix. Each cDNA molecule, via a template-switch adaptor with 12 random nucleotides, was tagged. TCRdb itself ran the 5' RACE reads through MiXCR, one entry per CDR3 protein. The data contain fewer than 750,000 distinct CDR3 sequences, roughly 48% of them singletons.

Sequencing was done on a sample of blood. This rearrangement joins TRBV7-9 to TRBJ1-1; D gene unclear. This TCR was sampled from an elderly man in good health. CDR3 in amino acids: CASSFSGRPEAFF. The CDR3 region has the DNA TGTGCCAGCAGCTTCTCGGGAAGGCCTGAAGCTTTCTTT.